A selection of T cell receptor beta chains follows, all from one sample in a study of blood T cell repertoires in COVID-19. Data came from immunoSEQ multiplex PCR; TCRdb stores just in-frame clones and leaves some out. This table holds around 100,000 clones, roughly 87% found once. The sequenced material came from peripheral blood. The receptors originated from a human donor in a cohort sampled during active COVID-19. CDR3s include the opening cysteine and the closing phenylalanine or tryptophan. The order of the fields is V gene, clone size, J gene, CDR3 length, D gene, CDR3 DNA, CDR3 protein. The D gene is left open where the match is weak. The size field is filled for only some rows; it gives once, few, many or a size class.

V: TRBV28
size: NA
J: TRBJ2-6
length: 19
D: TRBD1
DNA: TGTGCCAGCAGTTTATCCCCAGGACAGGTCATCCTTGGTGCCAACGTCCTGACTTTC
CDR3: CASSLSPGQVILGANVLTF

V: TRBV6-5
size: NA
J: TRBJ2-7
length: 14
D: NA
DNA: TGTGCCACGTCGTCTGGGGGGAGAGCCTACGAGCAGTACTTC
CDR3: CATSSGGRAYEQYF

V: TRBV13
size: NA
J: TRBJ2-1
length: 15
D: TRBD1
DNA: TGTGCCAGCGGGCCCGGGACAGATTTCTACAATGAGCAGTTCTTC
CDR3: CASGPGTDFYNEQFF

V: TRBV5-8
size: once
J: TRBJ2-3
length: 14
D: NA
DNA: TGTGCCAGCAGCCCGGGACAATTCACAGATACGCAGTATTTT
CDR3: CASSPGQFTDTQYF

V: TRBV6-5
size: NA
J: TRBJ2-3
length: 13
D: NA
DNA: TGTGCCAGCAAAACTCGAAGCACAGATACGCAGTATTTT
CDR3: CASKTRSTDTQYF

V: TRBV7-6
size: NA
J: TRBJ2-1
length: 16
D: TRBD1
DNA: TGTGCCAGCAGCTATGAGACAGGGAGCTCCTACAATGAGCAGTTCTTC
CDR3: CASSYETGSSYNEQFF

V: TRBV6-6
size: NA
J: TRBJ1-5
length: 14
D: NA
DNA: TGTGCCAGCAGACCCGGGGATAGCAATCAGCCCCAGCATTTT
CDR3: CASRPGDSNQPQHF

V: TRBV7-8
size: NA
J: TRBJ2-5
length: 13
D: TRBD1
DNA: TGTGCCAGCAGCTTGGACAGGGGGGAGACCCAGTACTTC
CDR3: CASSLDRGETQYF

V: TRBV7-9
size: few
J: TRBJ1-6
length: 15
D: TRBD1
DNA: TGTGCCAGCAGCTTAGGACAGGGCTATAATTCACCCCTCCACTTT
CDR3: CASSLGQGYNSPLHF

V: TRBV19
size: NA
J: TRBJ1-5
length: 12
D: NA
DNA: TGTGCCAGTAGTACGGGGTCTCAGCCCCAGCATTTT
CDR3: CASSTGSQPQHF

V: TRBV7-9
size: NA
J: TRBJ2-1
length: 17
D: NA
DNA: TGTGCCAGCAGCTTCTCTCCTCTTAAACAGGGTGACAATGAGCAGTTCTTC
CDR3: CASSFSPLKQGDNEQFF

V: TRBV7-8
size: NA
J: TRBJ2-1
length: 16
D: NA
DNA: TGTGCCAGCAGCTTAGCCCCCGGTACCACCTACAATGAGCAGTTCTTC
CDR3: CASSLAPGTTYNEQFF

V: TRBV28
size: NA
J: TRBJ2-5
length: 13
D: TRBD1
DNA: TGTGCCAGCAGGTTAACAGGGGGAGAGACCCAGTACTTC
CDR3: CASRLTGGETQYF

V: TRBV19
size: NA
J: TRBJ1-5
length: 17
D: TRBD1
DNA: TGTGCCAGTAGTCCCAACAGGGGGCGCATCAGGGGTCAGCCCCAGCATTTT
CDR3: CASSPNRGRIRGQPQHF

V: TRBV28
size: NA
J: TRBJ1-1
length: 12
D: NA
DNA: TGTGCCAGCAGTTACCGGACAGAGCAAGCTTTCTTT
CDR3: CASSYRTEQAFF

V: TRBV19
size: NA
J: TRBJ2-1
length: 11
D: NA
DNA: TGTGCCAGTAGGAACAGGAATGAGCAGTTCTTC
CDR3: CASRNRNEQFF

V: TRBV10-3
size: NA
J: TRBJ2-3
length: 11
D: TRBD2
DNA: TGTGCCGTAGGACTAGCGGGAGAAAAGTATTTT
CDR3: CAVGLAGEKYF

V: TRBV7-8
size: NA
J: TRBJ1-4
length: 21
D: TRBD1
DNA: TGTGCCAGCAGCTTAGTAGGAGGACAGGGGGATAGCCGGGGATTTAATGAAAAACTGTTTTTT
CDR3: CASSLVGGQGDSRGFNEKLFF

V: TRBV11-3
size: NA
J: TRBJ2-1
length: 16
D: TRBD1
DNA: TGTGCCAGCAGCCCGGGACCGGGACAGGGGGCTCCTCAGCAGTTCTTC
CDR3: CASSPGPGQGAPQQFF

V: TRBV5-1
size: NA
J: TRBJ1-1
length: 14
D: NA
DNA: TGCGCCAGCAGCCCCGTATCCAGGGACACTGAAGCTTTCTTT
CDR3: CASSPVSRDTEAFF

V: TRBV14
size: NA
J: TRBJ1-2
length: 15
D: NA
DNA: TGTGCCAGCAGCCTCGATAGGACAGTCAACTATGGCTACACCTTC
CDR3: CASSLDRTVNYGYTF

V: TRBV29-1
size: NA
J: TRBJ2-3
length: 14
D: TRBD1
DNA: TGCAGCGTGGTGAGGGACAGGGGCACAGATACGCAGTATTTT
CDR3: CSVVRDRGTDTQYF

V: TRBV29-1
size: few
J: TRBJ1-2
length: 11
D: TRBD1
DNA: TGCAGCGTCAGACAGGGGGCAGGCGACACCTTC
CDR3: CSVRQGAGDTF

V: TRBV5-4
size: NA
J: TRBJ2-7
length: 13
D: NA
DNA: TGTGCCAGCAGCTTCAGGGGTGGCTACGAGCAGTACTTC
CDR3: CASSFRGGYEQYF

V: TRBV11-2
size: NA
J: TRBJ1-4
length: 15
D: NA
DNA: TGTGCCAGCAGCTTACGAGGGCAGGGGAATGAAAAACTGTTTTTT
CDR3: CASSLRGQGNEKLFF

V: TRBV18
size: NA
J: TRBJ1-1
length: 14
D: NA
DNA: TGTGCCAGCTCCTCGACACTAGTGAACACTGAAGCTTTCTTT
CDR3: CASSSTLVNTEAFF

V: TRBV2
size: NA
J: TRBJ2-3
length: 15
D: NA
DNA: TGTGCCAGCAGCGAACAGGGTTCTTTCACAGATACGCAGTATTTT
CDR3: CASSEQGSFTDTQYF

V: TRBV5-1
size: NA
J: TRBJ2-3
length: 15
D: NA
DNA: TGCGCCAGTAGCTTTAGCGCACTTAGCACAGATACGCAGTATTTT
CDR3: CASSFSALSTDTQYF

V: TRBV7-8
size: NA
J: TRBJ2-2
length: 17
D: NA
DNA: TGTGCCAGCAGCTTAGCGCCGACTAGAGCTAACACCGGGGAGCTGTTTTTT
CDR3: CASSLAPTRANTGELFF

V: TRBV9
size: NA
J: TRBJ2-3
length: 17
D: TRBD2
DNA: TGTGCCAGCAGCGTTACTGGGCTAGCGGGAGGCACAGATACGCAGTATTTT
CDR3: CASSVTGLAGGTDTQYF

V: TRBV4-1
size: once
J: TRBJ2-7
length: 15
D: TRBD2
DNA: TGCGCCAGCAGCGCCCAGACTAGCCGGCCCGACGAGCAGTACTTC
CDR3: CASSAQTSRPDEQYF

V: TRBV2
size: NA
J: TRBJ2-3
length: 13
D: NA
DNA: TGTGCCAGCACCTCTGAGAGCACAGATACGCAGTATTTT
CDR3: CASTSESTDTQYF

V: TRBV30
size: NA
J: TRBJ1-5
length: 14
D: NA
DNA: TGTGCCTGGAGTGTAACTCGTAGCAATCAGCCCCAGCATTTT
CDR3: CAWSVTRSNQPQHF

V: TRBV29-1
size: NA
J: TRBJ2-7
length: 12
D: TRBD1
DNA: TGCAGCGTCACAACAGGGGCGGCCGAGCAGTACTTC
CDR3: CSVTTGAAEQYF

V: TRBV6-5
size: NA
J: TRBJ2-1
length: 12
D: NA
DNA: TGTGCCAGCAGCGGACTCGCCAGCGAGCAGTTCTTC
CDR3: CASSGLASEQFF

V: TRBV5-1
size: NA
J: TRBJ2-6
length: 18
D: TRBD1
DNA: TGCGCCAGCAGCCTGGCACAGGGGCGGCCCTCTGGGGCCAACGTCCTGACTTTC
CDR3: CASSLAQGRPSGANVLTF

V: TRBV28
size: NA
J: TRBJ2-3
length: 15
D: TRBD2
DNA: TGTGCCACAATAGGGGCTAGCGGGAGAAGAGATACGCAGTATTTT
CDR3: CATIGASGRRDTQYF

V: TRBV7-8
size: NA
J: TRBJ2-7
length: 16
D: NA
DNA: TGTGCCAGCAGCTTAGGAGGTGGGCAGGGTGGATTAGAGCAGTACTTC
CDR3: CASSLGGGQGGLEQYF

V: TRBV15
size: NA
J: TRBJ2-1
length: 19
D: TRBD2
DNA: TGTGCCACCAGCAGAGGACATAATCTAGCGGGGGGGCCTGACAATGAGCAGTTCTTC
CDR3: CATSRGHNLAGGPDNEQFF

V: TRBV7-3
size: NA
J: TRBJ1-1
length: 11
D: NA
DNA: TGTGCCAGCAGCTCCGGTAGTGAAGCTTTCTTT
CDR3: CASSSGSEAFF

V: TRBV7-3
size: NA
J: TRBJ2-2
length: 15
D: TRBD1
DNA: TGTGCCAGCAGCCGCGACAGGGGAGGTACCGGGGAGCTGTTTTTT
CDR3: CASSRDRGGTGELFF

V: TRBV7-3
size: NA
J: TRBJ2-2
length: 14
D: NA
DNA: TGTGCCAGCAGCCCGGACAGAGACACCGGGGAGCTGTTTTTT
CDR3: CASSPDRDTGELFF

V: TRBV19
size: NA
J: TRBJ2-6
length: 16
D: TRBD1
DNA: TGTGCCAGTAGTAGAAGGACAGGGACTGGGGCCAACGTCCTGACTTTC
CDR3: CASSRRTGTGANVLTF

V: TRBV11-2
size: NA
J: TRBJ2-1
length: 16
D: TRBD2
DNA: TGTGCCAGCAGCTCACCGACTAGCGGACGATACAATGAGCAGTTCTTC
CDR3: CASSSPTSGRYNEQFF

V: TRBV19
size: NA
J: TRBJ1-1
length: 15
D: NA
DNA: TGTGCCAGTAGTCCTCCTCAGGACACGAACACTGAAGCTTTCTTT
CDR3: CASSPPQDTNTEAFF

V: TRBV12-3/TRBV12-4
size: NA
J: TRBJ2-5
length: 12
D: NA
DNA: TGTGCCAGCAGTACAGTAGCGGAGACCCAGTACTTC
CDR3: CASSTVAETQYF

V: TRBV28
size: NA
J: TRBJ1-5
length: 14
D: NA
DNA: TGTGCCAGCAGTTTAGTTCTTAGCAATCAGCCCCAGCATTTT
CDR3: CASSLVLSNQPQHF

V: TRBV2
size: NA
J: TRBJ2-1
length: 14
D: NA
DNA: TGTGCCAGCAGTGAACAGGGTTTCTACAATGAGCAGTTCTTC
CDR3: CASSEQGFYNEQFF

V: TRBV5-6
size: NA
J: TRBJ1-1
length: 18
D: TRBD1
DNA: TGTGCCAGCAGCACGCCGGGACAGGAGTACCTGCAGGACACTGAAGCTTTCTTT
CDR3: CASSTPGQEYLQDTEAFF

V: TRBV7-9
size: NA
J: TRBJ2-6
length: 17
D: NA
DNA: TGTGCCAGCAGCTTTTCGATGGAGAAACCTGGGGCCAACGTCCTGACTTTC
CDR3: CASSFSMEKPGANVLTF

V: TRBV7-8
size: NA
J: TRBJ2-1
length: 17
D: NA
DNA: TGTGCCAGCAGCTTAGCACCACTAAGCGAACTGCACAATGAGCAGTTCTTC
CDR3: CASSLAPLSELHNEQFF

V: TRBV27
size: NA
J: TRBJ1-6
length: 18
D: TRBD1
DNA: TGTGCCAGCAGTTTAACGACAGGGGATGTATCCTATAATTCACCCCTCCACTTT
CDR3: CASSLTTGDVSYNSPLHF